This T cell receptor beta chain was documented in a study of cytomegalovirus exposure and HLA in healthy donors (dated 2017 in TCRdb). Some background on the complete study: According to an earlier analysis of a few hundred of the donors, about 190 million T cells yielded approximately 120 million unique TCR beta sequences and about 300 Gb of sequence data. About 300 gigabases of sequencing data and approximately 85 million unique TCR sequences were included in an early release covering roughly 600 HLA-typed donors. The genetic ancestry cluster associated with self-reported Caucasian donors included 81% of the 300 to 450 genotyped donors. The study was designed to test whether signatures of past pathogen exposure could be identified by cataloging public T cell receptors. The study profiled the T cell repertoires of 500 to 800 subjects by immunosequencing and related them to cytomegalovirus serostatus. A separate validation cohort of about 110 different subjects was used in addition to the 666-subject first cohort. To predict cytomegalovirus infection status, the study combined high-throughput TCR immunosequencing, statistical association of individual TCRs with disease status, and machine learning. A later analysis re-analyzed previously published TCR beta repertoires from 650 to 800 donors and added high-resolution HLA genotyping to study TCR occurrence patterns. Rather than drawing on any new phenotypic data, the later analysis identified candidate immune exposures from TCR beta sequences and the way those sequences occurred across donors. An earlier analysis of around 580 of the donors used high-throughput TCR beta sequencing to judge whether each TCR beta V gene segment behaved as functional or pseudogenic. Donor age, sex, ethnicity and CMV serostatus were collected together with the repertoire data. In a later genetic analysis, genome-wide SNP genotypes for about three fifths of the roughly 670 donors were used, and that subset was treated as a discovery cohort. All discovery cohort repertoires had been generated on a single sequencing platform. Class I and class II HLA loci were covered by the typing at four-digit resolution. Typing coverage varied by locus: roughly 629-640 donors for A, B, C, DRB1 and DQB1; approximately 520 for DQA1; some 610 for DPA1; fewer than 480 for DPB1. Roughly five DR-DQ haplotypes were treated as single units for association and clustering because of strong linkage in the cohort. Among roughly 400 genotyped donors of the cohort, an average of roughly 230,000 unique TCR beta nucleotide sequences was sequenced per donor, of which approximately 19% were non-productive.

Paper-wide results and their limitations: In a later analysis, most CMV-associated TCR beta chains were found to appear HLA-restricted, with HLA associations seemingly driven largely by CMV exposure. In a later genetic analysis, fewer N-insertions in productive TCRs were reported among donors in an Asian-associated ancestry cluster than the roughly 700-donor mean. Because counts were too low, some 16 rarely observed V segments, including chromosome 9 orphons, were excluded from the earlier analysis of some 590 of the donors. The authors suggested that the approach could potentially be extended to other disease states and immunological phenotypes. A later analysis found that TCR association rates varied across HLA loci, with DRB1 alleles showing the most associated TCRs and HLA-C alleles the fewest. In a later analysis, HLA-associated TCR beta chains were found to be more clonally expanded and to have lower generation probabilities than equally common non-associated chains. V-gene and J-gene trimming of TCR beta chains was associated with a missense DCLRE1C variant in a later genetic analysis, and the association was replicated in an independent cohort. The sequencing pipeline was judged likely to have produced a cluster of highly shared sequence variants as a technical artifact. Some IMGT-functional V segments, including TRBV6-2 and TRBV6-3, could not be distinguished by the 87-base-pair reads and were therefore excluded. Strong co-occurrence of HLA alleles, especially DR and DQ, made assigning TCR associations to individual alleles difficult. The study gave a list of about 160 TCR beta chains associated with cytomegalovirus. HLA typing was unavailable for some donors at each locus, so association tests used only the typed subset. A further reported finding was that TCR beta sequences accurately predicted the HLA-A and HLA-B alleles for most subjects in the first cohort. An earlier analysis of several hundred of the donors showed that most TCR beta V segments appeared in productive rearrangements either about 87% or about 30% of the time, which broadly matched IMGT annotations. In vitro tests confirmed that a few of the cytomegalovirus-associated TCR beta chains recognize cytomegalovirus antigens. The presence/absence analyses assumed that sequencing depth was roughly uniform across donors, and that assumption may not be true. Several of the top co-occurrence clusters appeared to be linked to parvovirus B19, influenza, CMV and Epstein-Barr virus, according to a later analysis. This cohort had only TCR beta chains sequenced, and the lack of alpha or paired-chain data limited which features could be detected. Across donors, most TCR sequences were observed very rarely, whereas some public TCRs were present in many individuals. At a false discovery rate of 0.05, a later analysis linked roughly 17,000 TCR beta sequences to specific HLA alleles. Cytomegalovirus status was reported to be diagnosed by the classifier with high specificity and sensitivity in both the original and validation cohorts. The only immune exposure information available for the cohort was CMV serostatus. Linkage disequilibrium might explain the correlated functional status among segregating V segments, but an unknown experimental factor could not be excluded.

As for this clone: There is no known antigen for this receptor. No per-base quality is available; no much larger clone lies one base away.

The cohort comprised 666 healthy bone marrow donors. All cohort members were sampled while nominally healthy, although unrecorded immune exposures were likely present. The donor tested CMV seronegative and was one of the 352 seronegative cohort members. Every donor gave a peripheral blood sample, and the peripheral blood mononuclear cells from that sample were used for TCR beta sequencing. The Qiagen DNeasy Blood Extraction Kit was used to extract genomic DNA from the blood cell samples. Measured from the cysteine to the phenylalanine, the CDR3 is 17 residues long. CDR3 DNA is the only sequence kept; it has 51 bases, read in frame from the first base. Looking up the germline V gene yields CDR1 SGHTA and CDR2 FQGTGA. Trimming accounts for 5 bases at V and 3 bases at J, while the number of junction bases matched to no gene is 11. The library was obtained by the immunoSEQ multiplex PCR assay. The multiplex PCR relied on a mix of 60 forward primers for TCR Vbeta segments and 13 reverse primers for TCR Jbeta segments. Amplification of the CDR3 region of rearranged TCR beta genes was performed with a multiplex PCR assay on genomic DNA. The Illumina HiSeq System was used to sequence the amplified TCR beta libraries as 87-base-pair reads. In the original analysis: A later analysis counted about 76 million unique TCR beta chains across the 550 to 750 repertoires, and roughly 10 million of these chains were shared by at least two donors. Raw reads were error-corrected and collapsed into unique sequences by a nearest-neighbor algorithm in which closely related sequences were merged to remove PCR and sequencing errors. Alignment of CDR3 sequences to IMGT reference sequences was used to assign V, D and J gene segments. For a sequence to be retained, a match of at least six nucleotides to both a V gene segment and a J gene segment was required. A rearrangement was called productive if the CDR3 had no stop codons and remained in frame with V and J, and every other rearrangement was called non-productive. Following IMGT convention, CDR3 was defined as the stretch from the second conserved V-encoded cysteine to the conserved J-encoded phenylalanine. In an earlier analysis of some 550 of the donors, sequences lacking an unambiguous match to a single V gene segment were excluded. In an earlier analysis of 587 of the donors, V segments were called functional above 56.7% productive rearrangements and were called segregating when the between-donor standard deviation exceeded 5%. A statistical classification framework was built for diagnosing cytomegalovirus status from the catalog of TCR beta chain sequences. In a later analysis, TCR nucleotide sequences were compared against IMGT/GENE-DB human TR gene sequences so that V and J genes could be assigned. A later analysis assigned CDR3 sequences and most-parsimonious VDJ recombination scenarios with the TCRdist pipeline. In a later analysis, every TCR beta chain was defined by the combination of its CDR3 amino acid sequence and its V-gene family, and reads without a unique V-gene family were dropped. As a way to deal with suspected cross-contamination and a sequencing artifact, a later analysis dropped 500 to 700 nucleotide sequences that were highly shared and had low generation probability. In a later analysis, a clonal expansion index was calculated for each public chain from normalized within-repertoire ranks of inferred template counts. In a later analysis, generation probabilities were computed using a VDJ recombination model fitted to out-of-frame rearrangements, and the results were checked against IGoR. Hypergeometric tests were used in a later analysis to score TCR-TCR, TCR-HLA and TCR-CMV co-occurrence, with a repertoire-size bias correction applied to the TCR pairs. False discovery rates were estimated in a later analysis by permuting HLA or CMV assignments 20 times. In a later analysis, co-occurring TCRs were grouped with DBSCAN, and TCRdist sequence similarity was added when clustering was performed within HLA-allele-positive subsets. For co-occurrence clustering, repertoires with fewer than 30,000 or more than 120,000 public chains were excluded, along with five repertoires with anomalous nucleotide sharing. In TCRdb, the immuneACCESS table is reduced to in-frame sequences with V and J assigned. These tables do not hold every clone; where another copy was compared, an unresolved V gene accounts for under half, and the others remain unexplained. V and J calls plus clone size are reproduced from that table; the DNA served to infer D and trimming. Across this sample there are about 90,000 clones, with about 70% seen only once. The ten largest clones add up to under 2.5% of the sample.

The sample was PBMCs. This clonotype was sampled from a man in his thirties or forties in good health and CMV-seronegative. The chain joins TRBV7-3 to TRBJ1-1, with 11 bases in between that match TRBD1. In nucleotides, the sequence is TGTGCCAGCAGCCCCAGGACAGGGGGCCCCAGATACACTGAAGCTTTCTTT. Translated, it reads CASSPRTGGPRYTEAFF.